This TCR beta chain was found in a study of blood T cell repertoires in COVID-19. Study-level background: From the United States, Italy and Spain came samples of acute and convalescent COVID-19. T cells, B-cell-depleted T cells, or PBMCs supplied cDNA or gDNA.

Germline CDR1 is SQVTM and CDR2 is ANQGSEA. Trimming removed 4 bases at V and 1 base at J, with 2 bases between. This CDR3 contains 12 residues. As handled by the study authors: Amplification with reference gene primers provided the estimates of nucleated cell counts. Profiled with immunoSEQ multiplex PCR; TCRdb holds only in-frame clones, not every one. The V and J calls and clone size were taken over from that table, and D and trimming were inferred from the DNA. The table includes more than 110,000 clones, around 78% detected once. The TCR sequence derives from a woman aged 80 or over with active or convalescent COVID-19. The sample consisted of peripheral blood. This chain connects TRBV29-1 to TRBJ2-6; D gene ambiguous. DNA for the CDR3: TGCAGCGTTGCTTCTGGGGCCAACGTCCTGACTTTC. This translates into CSVASGANVLTF.